The clone carrying this T cell receptor beta chain was picked up one time. V was cut by 2 bases and J by 7 bases, with 14 bases left in between. The CDR3 contains 14 residues. Germline V gene lookup returns CDR1 MNHEY and CDR2 SMNVEV (reference sequence). This sample is drawn from a study of shared clonotypes between healthy human individuals. In the sorted-subset replicate PCRs, about 200 ng DNA, tens of thousands of T cell genomes, was used. Clones were read by immunoSEQ multiplex PCR, and TCRdb kept only the in-frame ones, dropping some. Here the sample spans roughly 1,000,000 clones, approximately 80% being singletons.

This chain joins TRBV27 and TRBJ2-5; a possible D gene is TRBD2 (5 bases). Sequences were obtained from memory CD4+ T cells from PBMCs. Subset reported: CD45RA-negative fraction. The source is a man between 18 and 35 years old in good health. Some clones in this sample may be carry-over from other donors' samples. The CDR3 DNA sequence: TGTGCCAGCAGTTTAGGGCGGGCTACATGGACCCAGTACTTC. Translating it yields CASSLGRATWTQYF.